These 15 T cell receptor beta chains share one sample of origin, sequenced in a study of regulatory T cells in long-lasting Graves disease. Described time point: newly diagnosed GD, antithyroid drugs for less than 3 months. After RNA was extracted from PBMCs, the TCR library was made from it. CDR3 regions were amplified by Arm-PCR using iRepertoire HTBI primers to build TCR beta libraries. TCRdb reprocessed the multiplex PCR reads via MiXCR and lists one record per CDR3 protein. The table has approximately 470,000 distinct CDR3 sequences, 15% to 20% seen once; the top ten hold 12%. These data also formed part of another study, on T cells in Graves' hyperthyroidism and ophthalmopathy.

The starting material was peripheral blood mononuclear cells (PBMCs), obtained at new diagnosis, from a patient treated with antithyroid drugs. These TCRs come from a middle-aged man with Graves disease.

This clonotype was counted a few times. The J gene is TRBJ1-2, the V gene TRBV12-3 or TRBV12-4, with a weak D call TRBD1 (6 bases). This CDR3 region has 12 residues. V lost 6 bases, J lost 7 bases, and 12 bases lay in between. The CDR3 nucleotides read TGTGCCAGCAGCCCTTACAGGGCTGGCTACACCTTC. The encoded protein is CASSPYRAGYTF.

The chain employs TRBV9 and TRBJ2-2, with TRBD2 matching over 9 bases. The V and J ends lost 2 bases and 6 bases, in that order; junction bases with no gene match: 5. This CDR3 has 15 amino acids. Germline assignment: CDR1 SGDLS and CDR2 YYNGEE. The CDR3 coding sequence is TGTGCCAGCAGCGTGGGACTAGCCAACGCCGGGGAGCTGTTTTTT. It is translated as CASSVGLANAGELFF.

The chain has TRBV9 and TRBJ2-7; possible D gene TRBD2, 6 bases. Trimming stripped 0 bases from V and 2 bases from J, with 12 bases between. Germline values: CDR1 SGDLS, CDR2 YYNGEE. This CDR3 is built from 15 residues. The CDR3 nucleotides read TGTGCCAGCAGCGTAGAGGCGGGACCCACCTACGAGCAGTACTTC. Its protein product is CASSVEAGPTYEQYF.

This clonotype was seen many times. An end of the junction does not agree with germline; a read error may underlie this. The V and J genes are TRBV5-1 and TRBJ2-1; 7 bases fit TRBD2. CDR3 size: 16 residues. Germline V gene lookup returns CDR1 SGHRS and CDR2 YFSETQ. CDR3 nucleotides: TGTGCCAGCAGCTTGGTCCTAGCGGACTCCTACAATGAGCAGTTCTTC. Translated: CASSLVLADSYNEQFF.

The sample holds many counts of this clonotype. The J gene is TRBJ2-7, the V gene TRBV10-3; 10 bases line up with TRBD2. Per germline, CDR1 ENHRY and CDR2 SYGVKD. The ends lost 6 bases at V and 5 bases at J; junction bases unmatched: 4. This CDR3 is 13 amino acids long. The DNA for the CDR3 is TGTGCCATCAGACCCAGCGGGAGGGACGAGCAGTACTTC. Translated, it gives CAIRPSGRDEQYF.

This clonotype has a handful of counts. The chain uses TRBV19 and TRBJ1-1; possible D gene TRBD1, 5 bases. This CDR3 has 16 residues. Looked up from germline, CDR1 is LNHDA and CDR2 is SQIVND (reference sequence). Trimming stripped 1 base from V and 2 bases from J, with 14 bases between. The CDR3 reads CASSIVVGLFNTEAFF. CDR3 bases: TGTGCCAGTAGTATAGTCGTGGGACTCTTTAACACTGAAGCTTTCTTT.

Note on this clonotype: This probably arose from a read error, given a far larger clone one base away. The conserved final phenylalanine or tryptophan is absent from the CDR3, which likely points to a read error. CDR3 DNA: TGCAGTGCTACGACAAGCGGCAATGAGCAGTTCCTC. Translated: CSATTSGNEQFL. The rearrangement links TRBV20-1 to TRBJ2-5; a weak D match, TRBD2 (5 bases). Judging by the DNA end, TRBJ2-1 fits better; the J call may be wrong. Per germline, CDR1 DFQATT and CDR2 SNEGSKA (reference sequence). The CDR3 length is 12 residues.

In the case of this clonotype: A much larger clonotype is one base distant, so this may be a read error. The final CDR3 position lacks the conserved phenylalanine or tryptophan, pointing to a likely read error. The chain uses TRBV12-3 or TRBV12-4 and TRBJ2-7, with 8 positions matching TRBD1. This CDR3 spans 17 amino acids. V shed 7 bases, J shed 0 bases, and the junction held 14 bases outside the gene matches. The DNA of the CDR3 is TGTGCCAGCATTAGACCGGTCGGGACAGGAACCTCCTACGAGCAGTACTTA. Amino acids: CASIRPVGTGTSYEQYL.

This clonotype turned up a few times. The CDR3 sequence: CASSYSGSETQYF. The DNA for the CDR3 is TGTGCCAGCAGTTACTCAGGGAGCGAGACCCAGTACTTC. This chain uses TRBV6-5 with TRBJ2-5; maybe TRBD2 (5 bases). The germline V gene has CDR1 MNHEY and CDR2 SVGAGI. Trimming left V 0 bases short and J 5 bases short, with 7 bases between. The CDR3 has 13 amino acids.

In this sample, this clonotype turned up many times. The chain employs TRBV6-1 and TRBJ2-2; 15 bases are a match to TRBD2. The CDR3 consists of 17 residues. V was clipped by 6 bases and J by 1 base; unmatched bases: 3. Germline CDR1 MNHNS, CDR2 SASEGT. This chain's CDR3 is CASRRGLAGGNTGELFF. CDR3 bases: TGTGCCAGCAGGAGGGGACTAGCGGGAGGGAACACCGGGGAGCTGTTTTTT.

This clonotype was seen many times. The V gene is TRBV12-3 or TRBV12-4, the J gene TRBJ2-7; 7 positions agree with TRBD2. The V segment lost 1 base and the J segment 0 bases; nucleotides outside the gene matches: 6. This CDR3 spans 16 amino acids. CDR3 region: CASSLERGPSSYEQYF. Written as DNA, the CDR3 is TGTGCCAGCAGTTTAGAGCGGGGACCTAGCTCCTACGAGCAGTACTTC.

This chain uses TRBV2 with TRBJ2-3; TRBD2 matches at 15 bases. The CDR3 contains 16 residues. Germline CDR1 SNHLY, CDR2 FYNNEI. V was clipped by 6 bases and J by 5 bases; unmatched bases: 6. Written as DNA, the CDR3 is TGTGCCAGCAGCTGGACTAGCGGGAGGGCCCGAGATACGCAGTATTTT. Amino acids: CASSWTSGRARDTQYF.

This clonotype was observed at least ten times. The chain recombines TRBV7-3 with TRBJ1-5; the D is unclear. The V gene's germline CDR1 is SGHTA and CDR2 FQGTGA. This CDR3 spans 14 amino acids. The V and J ends lost 2 bases and 7 bases respectively, with 12 bases between them. In nucleotides, the CDR3 is TGTGCCAGCAGCTTAGCGTCCCCCCGCCAGCCCCAGCATTTT. It translates to CASSLASPRQPQHF.

This clonotype showed up many times. J is TRBJ2-5 and V is TRBV28; D remains ambiguous. Trimming left V 6 bases short and J 4 bases short, with 3 bases between. CDR1 is MDHEN and CDR2 is SYDVKM in the germline V gene. The CDR3 totals 10 residues. The CDR3 nucleotides read TGTGCCAGCAGCGGAGAGACCCAGTACTTC. Its protein product is CASSGETQYF.

A word on this clonotype: A read error may explain this, as a much larger clone is one base away. The chain recombines TRBV11-2 with TRBJ2-1; D unresolved. Germline V gene sequence: CDR1 SGHAT, CDR2 FQNNGV. The CDR3 has 16 amino acids. V was pared by 3 bases and J by 5 bases, with 17 bases between. CDR3 sequence: CASSFGLPSINNEQFF. The CDR3 coding sequence is TGTGCCAGCAGCTTTGGCCTCCCTAGTATCAACAATGAGCAGTTCTTC.